A single sample is the source of the 21 T cell receptor beta chains below, sequenced in a study of T cells in Graves' hyperthyroidism and ophthalmopathy. Researchers took RNA transcripts and amplified the TCR beta CDR3 regions from them. During a first-round RT-PCR of the TCR CDR3, the HTBI primer set was used. A single record per CDR3 protein comes from TCRdb applying MiXCR to the multiplex PCR reads. The sample has approximately 630,000 distinct CDR3 sequences; roughly 16% are singletons. The sequenced sample was blood. The receptors were gathered from a woman aged 30 to 39 with Graves' hyperthyroidism.

This clonotype was detected only a few times. This chain joins TRBV29-1 and TRBJ1-1, with D uncertain. This CDR3 region has 10 residues. Per the germline V gene, CDR1 is SQVTM and CDR2 is ANQGSEA. V shed 5 bases and J shed 6 bases, with 7 bases lying between them. The CDR3 DNA sequence: TGCAGCGTTCATATGCCTGAAGCTTTCTTT. It specifies CSVHMPEAFF.

The chain has TRBV12-3 or TRBV12-4 and TRBJ1-2; TRBD1 matches 7 bases. The V gene end was trimmed by 6 bases and the J gene end by 8 bases; junction bases not matched to a gene: 3. The CDR3 is 11 residues long. Here the CDR3 DNA reads TGTGCCAGCAGGCAGGGGGGAGGCTACACCTTC. It specifies CASRQGGGYTF.

Ten or more counts support this clonotype. The J gene is TRBJ2-1, the V gene TRBV7-2; D is perhaps TRBD2 (5 bases). The germline CDR1 and CDR2 sequences are SGHTA and FQGNSA. V was trimmed by 3 bases and J by 8 bases, leaving 14 bases between them. There are 14 residues in the CDR3. The CDR3 DNA sequence: TGTGCCAGCAGCTTTAAGGGAGTAGTCGATGAGCAGTTCTTC. Amino acids: CASSFKGVVDEQFF. Supplemented by reference TRBV7-2 and TRBJ2-1, the full variable domain reads GAGVSQSPSNKVTEKGKDVELRCDPISGHTALYWYRQSLGQGLEFLIYFQGNSAPDKSGLPSDRFSAERTGGSVSTLTIQRTQQEDSAVYLCASSFKGVVDEQFFGPGTRLTVL.

The chain joins TRBV7-2 to TRBJ2-7, with a weak D call TRBD2 (6 bases). CDR1 and CDR2 (germline): SGHTA, FQGNSA. The CDR3 is 16 residues long. Trimming took 1 base from V and 2 from J, leaving 15 bases between them. The CDR3 sequence: CASSLEPSEAAYEQYF. DNA of the CDR3: TGTGCCAGCAGCTTAGAGCCTAGCGAGGCTGCCTACGAGCAGTACTTC.

This clonotype was counted many times. The chain is built from TRBV7-9 and TRBJ1-1; tentatively, D is TRBD1 (6 bases). The CDR3 loop spans 15 amino acids. Deletions cut 5 bases from V and 5 bases from J, with 18 bases between. From germline, CDR1 is SEHNR and CDR2 FQNEAQ (reference sequence). The DNA for the CDR3 is TGTGCCAGCAGCCCACAGGGTCCGCTCGGGACTGAAGCTTTCTTT. Protein: CASSPQGPLGTEAFF.

In its sample, this clonotype was seen a few times. The chain is built from TRBV7-2 and TRBJ1-3; D not certain. The germline gives CDR1 SGHTA, CDR2 FQGNSA. The CDR3 has 15 amino acids. Trimming pared 6 bases from V and 0 bases from J, leaving 12 bases between. The CDR3 coding sequence is TGTGCCAGCAGTCGAGGACGGAGCTCTGGAAACACCATATATTTT. This translates into CASSRGRSSGNTIYF. The full variable domain, in which reference TRBV7-2 and TRBJ1-3 provide the parts outside the CDR3, is GAGVSQSPSNKVTEKGKDVELRCDPISGHTALYWYRQSLGQGLEFLIYFQGNSAPDKSGLPSDRFSAERTGGSVSTLTIQRTQQEDSAVYLCASSRGRSSGNTIYFGEGSWLTVV.

This clonotype showed up many times. The rearrangement links TRBV19 to TRBJ2-1; D is perhaps TRBD1 or TRBD2 (6 bases each). The V end lost 2 bases, the J end lost 7 bases, and 15 bases lay between the germline ends. The CDR3 is 15 residues long. CDR1 LNHDA and CDR2 SQIVND come from the germline V gene (reference sequence). CDR3 region: CASSIMKLGGNEQFF. CDR3 in DNA: TGTGCCAGTAGTATAATGAAACTAGGGGGGAATGAGCAGTTCTTC.

This clonotype was observed at least ten times. The genes are TRBV27 and TRBJ1-2; TRBD1 is a possible D gene (5 bases). The germline V and J ends were trimmed by 6 bases and 6 bases, with 23 bases remaining between them. This CDR3 contains 16 residues. CDR1 MNHEY and CDR2 SMNVEV come from the germline V gene (reference sequence). The CDR3 nucleotides are TGTGCCAGCAGGTTGCTGGCGGGGCGAGCTGGGGATGGCTACACCTTC. Its protein is CASRLLAGRAGDGYTF.

This clonotype was seen repeatedly, ten times or more. This chain joins TRBV28 and TRBJ2-2; either TRBD1 or TRBD2 may fit D (7 bases each). CDR1 and CDR2 from the germline V gene are MDHEN and SYDVKM. The CDR3 covers 16 residues. Trimming took 7 bases from V and 2 from J, leaving 17 bases between them. CDR3: CASKGAGVENTGELFF. The CDR3, as DNA: TGTGCCAGCAAGGGGGCGGGAGTTGAAAACACCGGGGAGCTGTTTTTT.

Worth noting for this clonotype: Since a much larger clone is just one base distant, this may be a read error. The rearrangement links TRBV20-1 to TRBJ2-1; D is ambiguous. The germline V gene has CDR1 DFQATT and CDR2 SNEGSKA (reference sequence). This CDR3 is 20 amino acids long. CDR3 coding DNA: TGCGGTGCTAGAGATACGGGCCCTAAGGCGGTGACCGTATATTACAATGAGCAGTTCTTC. Its protein is CGARDTGPKAVTVYYNEQFF.

The chain combines TRBV7-3 with TRBJ2-1; 11 bases align to TRBD2. Trimming cost V 5 bases and J 12 bases; bases outside gene matches: 12. CDR3 length: 15 residues. CDR1 SGHTA and CDR2 FQGTGA come from the germline V gene. CDR3 nucleotides: TGTGCCAGCAGCCCAGCCGGGACTAGCGGAGGGGGGCAGTTCTTC. It specifies CASSPAGTSGGGQFF.

This clonotype appeared a few times. This sequence joins TRBV20-1 and TRBJ2-2, with D perhaps assigned TRBD1 or TRBD2 (5 bases each). The CDR3 extends over 11 amino acids. CDR1 DFQATT and CDR2 SNEGSKA come from the germline V gene (reference sequence). Trimming took 3 bases from V and 10 from J, leaving 9 bases between them. This CDR3 is CSARGPAELFF. In DNA, the CDR3 is TGCAGTGCTAGGGGACCGGCGGAGCTGTTTTTT.

This clonotype occurred a few times. The chain employs TRBV12-3 or TRBV12-4 and TRBJ2-1; D ambiguous. V was trimmed by 8 bases and J by 1 base, leaving 12 bases between them. The CDR3 loop spans 14 amino acids. The DNA for the CDR3 is TGTGCCAGCGCCCTGCGAAGATCCTACAATGAGCAGTTCTTC. It specifies CASALRRSYNEQFF.

This chain links TRBV12-5 with TRBJ1-5, with D possibly matching TRBD1 (5 bases). This CDR3 has 16 amino acids. V was cut by 6 bases and J by 0 bases, with 15 bases left in between. Germline lookup yields CDR1 LGHNT and CDR2 FRNRAP. The CDR3 loop reads CASGPWGGVSNQPQHF. CDR3 in DNA: TGTGCTAGTGGCCCCTGGGGAGGGGTTAGCAATCAGCCCCAGCATTTT.

This clonotype was seen a handful of times. The chain recombines TRBV29-1 with TRBJ2-1; maybe TRBD1 (6 bases). The V end was cut by 7 bases, the J end by 10 bases, with 20 bases between. Germline CDR1 reads SQVTM; CDR2 reads ANQGSEA. The CDR3 length is 13 residues. The DNA for the CDR3 is TGCAGCGACACCAGGGGACCGATCGTCGAGCAGTTCTTC. It is translated as CSDTRGPIVEQFF.

The genes are TRBV19 and TRBJ1-1; D gene ambiguous. The V and J ends lost 3 bases and 1 base respectively, with 9 bases between them. The length of the CDR3 is 14 residues. Germline V gene data show CDR1 as LNHDA and CDR2 as SQIVND (reference sequence). For the CDR3, the DNA is TGTGCCAGTAGTATTCGCCGGGAGAACACTGAAGCTTTCTTT. Translated, it gives CASSIRRENTEAFF. The entire variable domain, with the rest obtained from reference TRBV19 and TRBJ1-1, is as follows: DGGITQSPKYLFRKEGQNVTLSCEQNLNHDAMYWYRQDPGQGLRLIYYSQIVNDFQKGDIAEGYSVSREKKESFPLTVTSAQKNPTAFYLCASSIRRENTEAFFGQGTRLTVV.

This clonotype was detected a few times. This chain uses TRBV11-2 with TRBJ1-6, with D uncertain. The V gene's germline CDR1 is SGHAT and CDR2 FQNNGV. Trimming stripped 3 bases from V and 14 bases from J, with 14 bases between. The CDR3 has 13 amino acids. The chain's CDR3 is CASSFLGGSSLHF. For the CDR3, the DNA is TGTGCCAGCAGCTTCCTTGGCGGGTCCTCCCTCCACTTT.

V is TRBV19 and J is TRBJ2-1; the D call may be TRBD1 or TRBD2 (5 bases each). Deletions cut 6 bases from V and 9 bases from J, with 21 bases between. The CDR3 is 15 amino acids. Looked up from germline, CDR1 is LNHDA and CDR2 is SQIVND (reference sequence). The CDR3 DNA is TGTGCCAGTAGGCCTACGCAGCAGGGACCCAGTGAGCAGTTCTTC. Translated: CASRPTQQGPSEQFF. Based on the CDR3 plus reference TRBV19 and TRBJ2-1, the full variable domain is DGGITQSPKYLFRKEGQNVTLSCEQNLNHDAMYWYRQDPGQGLRLIYYSQIVNDFQKGDIAEGYSVSREKKESFPLTVTSAQKNPTAFYLCASRPTQQGPSEQFFGPGTRLTVL.

This clonotype was counted between two and nine times. The gene calls are TRBV13 and TRBJ2-1; tentatively, D is TRBD2 (7 bases). CDR3 length: 18 amino acids. The V end was cut by 0 bases, the J end by 0 bases, with 15 bases between. CDR1 and CDR2 (germline): PRHDT, FYEKMQ (reference sequence). The CDR3: CASSLGRGGGRSYNEQFF. The CDR3 DNA reads TGTGCCAGCAGCTTAGGAAGGGGGGGCGGGCGCTCCTACAATGAGCAGTTCTTC.

V and J are TRBV11-2 and TRBJ1-2; D is undetermined. In germline, CDR1 is SGHAT, CDR2 FQNNGV. V shed 1 base and J shed 2 bases, with 11 bases lying between them. The CDR3 length is 15 residues. The CDR3 DNA is TGTGCCAGCAGCTTAGGCCACGGCCTAAACTATGGCTACACCTTC. Translation: CASSLGHGLNYGYTF.

The chain joins TRBV9 to TRBJ2-1, with 9 positions matching TRBD2. After removal of 0 bases from V and 9 bases from J, the junction contained 4 bases not matched to a gene. In germline, CDR1 is SGDLS, CDR2 YYNGEE. CDR3 length: 14 residues. In DNA form, the CDR3 reads TGTGCCAGCAGCGTAGCGGGACTAGCTAGTGAGCAGTTCTTC. Translating it yields CASSVAGLASEQFF.